A selection of T cell receptor beta chains follows, all from one sample in a study of cytomegalovirus exposure and HLA in healthy donors. Sequencing used immunoSEQ multiplex PCR; TCRdb keeps in-frame clones, though not all of them. The sample includes a few hundred thousand clones, about 80% seen only once; the top ten take over 0.3%. Sequencing was carried out using PBMCs. The receptors derive from a girl aged 2 to 9 in good health and CMV-seronegative. Both conserved end residues are part of each CDR3. Each record gives: V gene, J gene, D gene, clone size, CDR3 protein, CDR3 DNA. A D gene is named only where the DNA matches it firmly. Size values are once, few and many counts, or a class for expanded clones, and some rows have none.

V: TRBV4-2
J: TRBJ1-1
D: NA
size: NA
CDR3: CASSQESGGIGAEAFF
DNA: TGTGCCAGCAGCCAAGAAAGCGGAGGGATTGGGGCTGAAGCTTTCTTT

V: TRBV7-9
J: TRBJ2-3
D: TRBD2
size: NA
CDR3: CSSSLWLAGGTDTQYF
DNA: TGTTCCAGCAGCTTATGGCTAGCGGGGGGCACAGATACGCAGTATTTT

V: TRBV29-1
J: TRBJ2-1
D: TRBD1
size: few
CDR3: CSAWGQGARNEQFF
DNA: TGCAGCGCCTGGGGACAGGGGGCGCGAAATGAGCAGTTCTTC

V: TRBV2
J: TRBJ2-5
D: NA
size: few
CDR3: CARRERETQYF
DNA: TGTGCCAGACGGGAGCGAGAGACCCAGTACTTC

V: TRBV5-1
J: TRBJ2-7
D: TRBD1
size: NA
CDR3: CASNQGQEVYEQYF
DNA: TGCGCCAGCAACCAGGGACAGGAGGTCTACGAGCAGTACTTC

V: TRBV11-2
J: TRBJ1-2
D: NA
size: few
CDR3: CASSLDPRANYGYTF
DNA: TGTGCCAGCAGCTTAGACCCGCGAGCTAACTATGGCTACACCTTC

V: TRBV18
J: TRBJ2-7
D: NA
size: NA
CDR3: CASSPPDRTSYEQYF
DNA: TGTGCCAGCTCACCACCCGACAGGACCTCCTACGAGCAGTACTTC

V: TRBV27
J: TRBJ2-3
D: TRBD1
size: NA
CDR3: CASSRWTGSPDTQYF
DNA: TGTGCCAGCAGCCGATGGACAGGCTCCCCAGATACGCAGTATTTT

V: TRBV5-6
J: TRBJ2-1
D: NA
size: NA
CDR3: CASSLVPGEFYEQFF
DNA: TGTGCCAGCAGCTTGGTGCCAGGGGAATTCTATGAGCAGTTCTTC

V: TRBV28
J: TRBJ2-3
D: TRBD1
size: NA
CDR3: CASSLAGTGGGTQYF
DNA: TGTGCCAGCAGTCTAGCCGGGACAGGAGGGGGTACGCAGTATTTT

V: TRBV18
J: TRBJ2-5
D: NA
size: NA
CDR3: CASSPPIPGLEETQYF
DNA: TGTGCCAGCTCACCACCTATTCCGGGACTCGAGGAGACCCAGTACTTC

V: TRBV7-3
J: TRBJ2-1
D: NA
size: NA
CDR3: CASSLAGGLVGNEQFF
DNA: TGTGCCAGCAGCCTCGCAGGGGGACTAGTAGGCAATGAGCAGTTCTTC

V: TRBV18
J: TRBJ2-2
D: TRBD1
size: NA
CDR3: CASSHTGGHDTGELFF
DNA: TGTGCCAGCTCACACACAGGGGGCCATGACACCGGGGAGCTGTTTTTT

V: TRBV19
J: TRBJ1-5
D: NA
size: once
CDR3: CASSIARRRLQPQHF
DNA: TGTGCCAGTAGTATAGCGAGGAGGAGACTTCAGCCCCAGCATTTT

V: TRBV10-3
J: TRBJ2-1
D: NA
size: NA
CDR3: CASESYNEQFF
DNA: TGTGCCAGCGAGTCCTACAATGAGCAGTTCTTC

V: TRBV13
J: TRBJ2-3
D: NA
size: NA
CDR3: CASSQDSTDTQYF
DNA: TGTGCCAGCTCTCAGGACTCCACAGATACGCAGTATTTT

V: TRBV7-9
J: TRBJ1-1
D: NA
size: NA
CDR3: CASSRGNTEAFF
DNA: TGTGCCAGCAGCCGGGGGAACACTGAAGCTTTCTTT

V: TRBV19
J: TRBJ1-6
D: NA
size: NA
CDR3: CASSPMTLGSPLHF
DNA: TGTGCCAGTAGTCCCATGACTCTTGGTTCACCCCTCCACTTT

V: TRBV18
J: TRBJ2-7
D: TRBD2
size: few
CDR3: CASSPPAGGGEQYF
DNA: TGTGCCAGCTCACCTCCGGCGGGAGGGGGCGAGCAGTACTTC

V: TRBV18
J: TRBJ1-5
D: NA
size: NA
CDR3: CASSPRDYLRQPQHF
DNA: TGTGCCAGCTCACCGCGGGACTATTTGCGGCAGCCCCAGCATTTT

V: TRBV4-2
J: TRBJ2-4
D: NA
size: once
CDR3: CASSQRGRGLDIQYF
DNA: TGTGCCAGCAGCCAACGGGGGAGAGGCCTGGACATTCAGTACTTC

V: TRBV9
J: TRBJ1-3
D: NA
size: NA
CDR3: CASTPGGRVSGSGNTIYF
DNA: TGTGCCAGCACCCCCGGGGGGAGGGTATCTGGGTCTGGAAACACCATATATTTT

V: TRBV6-6
J: TRBJ1-1
D: NA
size: NA
CDR3: CASSYRSEAFF
DNA: TGTGCCAGCAGTTATAGGAGTGAAGCTTTCTTT

V: TRBV5-1
J: TRBJ1-5
D: TRBD1
size: NA
CDR3: CASSLGTGERQPQHF
DNA: TGCGCCAGCAGCTTAGGGACAGGGGAACGTCAGCCCCAGCATTTT

V: TRBV28
J: TRBJ2-3
D: TRBD2
size: NA
CDR3: CASSTSGRADTQYF
DNA: TGTGCCAGCAGTACTAGCGGGAGGGCAGATACGCAGTATTTT

V: TRBV27
J: TRBJ1-3
D: NA
size: NA
CDR3: CASSSLRTGNTIYF
DNA: TGTGCCAGCAGTTCGTTGAGAACTGGAAACACCATATATTTT

V: TRBV13
J: TRBJ2-4
D: NA
size: once
CDR3: CASSHGTHRGNIQYF
DNA: TGTGCCAGCAGCCACGGGACTCATCGAGGAAACATTCAGTACTTC

V: TRBV5-1
J: TRBJ2-3
D: NA
size: once
CDR3: CASSLLRGNADTQYF
DNA: TGCGCCAGCAGCTTGCTTAGGGGGAATGCAGATACGCAGTATTTT

V: TRBV15
J: TRBJ1-5
D: NA
size: NA
CDR3: CATSRDRGTPQHF
DNA: TGTGCCACCAGCAGAGATAGGGGGACACCCCAGCATTTT

V: TRBV7-6
J: TRBJ2-7
D: NA
size: once
CDR3: CASSLAAGDSYEQYF
DNA: TGTGCCAGCAGCTTAGCGGCAGGGGACTCCTACGAGCAGTACTTC

V: TRBV7-8
J: TRBJ2-7
D: NA
size: once
CDR3: CASSSLASRGELYEQYF
DNA: TGTGCCAGCAGCTCCCTTGCTAGTAGGGGTGAACTGTACGAGCAGTACTTC

V: TRBV19
J: TRBJ1-5
D: NA
size: NA
CDR3: CASSILRTSNQPQHF
DNA: TGTGCCAGTAGTATCTTGAGAACTAGCAATCAGCCCCAGCATTTT

V: TRBV20-1
J: TRBJ2-1
D: NA
size: NA
CDR3: CSAGLCIWKFF
DNA: TGCAGTGCTGGACTTTGCATATGGAAGTTCTTC

V: TRBV28
J: TRBJ2-1
D: TRBD2
size: NA
CDR3: CASSFPAGGYNEQFF
DNA: TGTGCCAGCAGTTTTCCAGCGGGGGGCTACAATGAGCAGTTCTTC

V: TRBV2
J: TRBJ2-1
D: TRBD1
size: NA
CDR3: CASSDIFGTVLIEQFF
DNA: TGTGCCAGCAGTGATATTTTCGGGACAGTCCTAATTGAGCAGTTCTTC

V: TRBV5-6
J: TRBJ2-2
D: TRBD2
size: NA
CDR3: CASSYGRRYTGELFF
DNA: TGTGCCAGCAGCTACGGGAGGAGATACACCGGGGAGCTGTTTTTT

V: TRBV6-5
J: TRBJ1-5
D: NA
size: NA
CDR3: CASSYRGSNQPQHF
DNA: TGTGCCAGCAGTTACAGGGGTAGCAATCAGCCCCAGCATTTT

V: TRBV5-6
J: TRBJ2-1
D: TRBD2
size: NA
CDR3: CASSLDSGGSSEQFF
DNA: TGTGCCAGCAGCTTGGATAGCGGGGGGTCTTCTGAGCAGTTCTTC

V: TRBV7-2
J: TRBJ2-7
D: NA
size: NA
CDR3: CASSLSSRPGYEQYF
DNA: TGTGCCAGCAGCTTATCATCCCGCCCAGGCTACGAGCAGTACTTC

V: TRBV5-4
J: TRBJ1-2
D: TRBD1
size: few
CDR3: CASSLGQGWNYGYTF
DNA: TGTGCCAGCAGCTTAGGACAGGGATGGAACTATGGCTACACCTTC

V: TRBV7-8
J: TRBJ1-5
D: NA
size: NA
CDR3: CASSLANSNQPQHF
DNA: TGTGCCAGCAGCTTAGCTAATAGCAATCAGCCCCAGCATTTT

V: TRBV6-4
J: TRBJ1-5
D: TRBD1
size: few
CDR3: CARARRQGLSSYSNQPQHF
DNA: TGTGCCAGGGCGAGGCGACAGGGCCTATCCTCCTATAGCAATCAGCCCCAGCATTTT

V: TRBV10-3
J: TRBJ2-7
D: TRBD2
size: NA
CDR3: CATSVRSTGGPIDEQYF
DNA: TGTGCCACCTCCGTCCGATCGACGGGAGGGCCCATCGACGAGCAGTACTTC

V: TRBV19
J: TRBJ2-6
D: TRBD1
size: once
CDR3: CASSIRPTGVDSGANVLTF
DNA: TGTGCCAGTAGTATTAGGCCGACAGGGGTTGACTCTGGGGCCAACGTCCTGACTTTC

V: TRBV6-6
J: TRBJ1-1
D: NA
size: NA
CDR3: CASTPRGNTEAFF
DNA: TGTGCCAGCACCCCCCGGGGGAACACTGAAGCTTTCTTT

V: TRBV27
J: TRBJ2-1
D: TRBD1
size: NA
CDR3: CASTTPGQTNNEQFF
DNA: TGTGCCAGCACCACTCCGGGACAGACAAACAATGAGCAGTTCTTC

V: TRBV29-1
J: TRBJ2-3
D: NA
size: NA
CDR3: CSADSGSTDTQYF
DNA: TGCAGCGCAGATAGCGGCAGCACAGATACGCAGTATTTT

V: TRBV4-2
J: TRBJ1-5
D: NA
size: NA
CDR3: CASSSGVTANQPQHF
DNA: TGTGCCAGCAGCTCGGGCGTGACAGCCAATCAGCCCCAGCATTTT

V: TRBV5-1
J: TRBJ2-3
D: TRBD2
size: once
CDR3: CATRTSGRKTDTQYF
DNA: TGCGCCACCCGGACTAGCGGGAGGAAGACAGATACGCAGTATTTT

V: TRBV5-1
J: TRBJ1-4
D: NA
size: NA
CDR3: CASSLTQSHSSNEKLFF
DNA: TGCGCCAGCAGCTTGACCCAAAGCCACAGCTCTAATGAAAAACTGTTTTTT

V: TRBV7-2
J: TRBJ1-6
D: TRBD1
size: NA
CDR3: CASSQIGTANSPLHF
DNA: TGTGCCAGCAGCCAAATCGGGACAGCTAATTCACCCCTCCACTTT

V: TRBV28
J: TRBJ2-7
D: NA
size: NA
CDR3: CASRQGTYEQYF
DNA: TGTGCCAGCCGCCAGGGTACCTACGAGCAGTACTTC

V: TRBV30
J: TRBJ1-3
D: NA
size: NA
CDR3: CAWSVANTIYF
DNA: TGTGCCTGGAGTGTAGCTAACACCATATATTTT

V: TRBV11-2
J: TRBJ2-7
D: NA
size: NA
CDR3: CASSVGLGYEQYF
DNA: TGTGCCAGCAGCGTGGGACTTGGCTACGAGCAGTACTTC

V: TRBV5-4
J: TRBJ2-1
D: NA
size: NA
CDR3: CASSSLLASSYNEQFF
DNA: TGTGCCAGCAGCTCTCTACTAGCCAGCTCCTACAATGAGCAGTTCTTC

V: TRBV2
J: TRBJ2-7
D: TRBD2
size: NA
CDR3: CASSALAGVTYEQYF
DNA: TGTGCCAGCAGTGCTTTAGCGGGGGTTACCTACGAGCAGTACTTC

V: TRBV29-1
J: TRBJ1-1
D: NA
size: once
CDR3: CSVDSGVFNTEAFF
DNA: TGCAGCGTTGATTCGGGGGTATTTAACACTGAAGCTTTCTTT

V: TRBV28
J: TRBJ2-1
D: TRBD1
size: NA
CDR3: CASSLTGGRLFFRWNEQFF
DNA: TGTGCCAGCAGTTTAACAGGGGGCCGCCTTTTTTTCAGGTGGAATGAGCAGTTCTTC

V: TRBV5-1
J: TRBJ2-3
D: NA
size: NA
CDR3: CASRRQTGTTTDTQYF
DNA: TGCGCCAGCAGGAGACAGACAGGTACTACCACAGATACGCAGTATTTT